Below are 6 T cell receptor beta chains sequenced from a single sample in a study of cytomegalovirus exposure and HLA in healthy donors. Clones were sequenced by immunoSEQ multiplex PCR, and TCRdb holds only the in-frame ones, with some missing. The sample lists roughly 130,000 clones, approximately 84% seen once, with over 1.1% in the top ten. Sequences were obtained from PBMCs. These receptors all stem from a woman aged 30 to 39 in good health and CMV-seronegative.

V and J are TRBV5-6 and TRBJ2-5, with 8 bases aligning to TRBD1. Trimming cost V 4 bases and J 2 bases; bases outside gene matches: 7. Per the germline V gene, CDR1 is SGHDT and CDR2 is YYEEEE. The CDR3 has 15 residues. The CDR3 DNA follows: TGTGCCAGCAGCATACAGGGGGAGGTTCAAGAGACCCAGTACTTC. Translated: CASSIQGEVQETQYF. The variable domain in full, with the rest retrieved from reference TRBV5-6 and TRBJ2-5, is DAGVTQSPTHLIKTRGQQVTLRCSPKSGHDTVSWYQQALGQGPQFIFQYYEEEERQRGNFPDRFSGHQFPNYSSELNVNALLLGDSALYLCASSIQGEVQETQYFGPGTRLLVL.

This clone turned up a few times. The CDR3 DNA reads as TGTGCCAGCAGCCCCGGTTTGGCGGGGCTCTCCTACAATGAGCAGTTCTTC. As protein: CASSPGLAGLSYNEQFF. The V call is TRBV14, the J call TRBJ2-1; D may be TRBD2 (6 bases). This CDR3 spans 17 amino acids. CDR1 and CDR2 from the germline V gene are SGHDN and FVKESK. Trimming pared 4 bases from V and 0 bases from J, leaving 16 bases between.

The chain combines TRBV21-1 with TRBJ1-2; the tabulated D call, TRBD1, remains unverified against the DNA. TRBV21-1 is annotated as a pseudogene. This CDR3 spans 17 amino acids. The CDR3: CASSKEEDRGLCYGYTF. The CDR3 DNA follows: TGTGCCAGCAGCAAAGAGGAGGACAGGGGGCTATGCTATGGCTACACCTTC.

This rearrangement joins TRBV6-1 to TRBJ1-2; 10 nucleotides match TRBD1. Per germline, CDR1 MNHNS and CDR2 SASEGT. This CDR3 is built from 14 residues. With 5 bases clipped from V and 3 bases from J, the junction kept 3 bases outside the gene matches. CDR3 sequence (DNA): TGTGCCAGCAGTCGAGGGACAGGGGACTATGGCTACACCTTC. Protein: CASSRGTGDYGYTF.

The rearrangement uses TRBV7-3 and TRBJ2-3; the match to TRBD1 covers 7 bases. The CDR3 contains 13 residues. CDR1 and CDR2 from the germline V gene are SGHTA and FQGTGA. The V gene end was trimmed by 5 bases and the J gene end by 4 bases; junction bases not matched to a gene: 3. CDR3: CASSPQGADTQYF. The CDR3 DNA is TGTGCCAGCAGCCCCCAGGGGGCAGATACGCAGTATTTT. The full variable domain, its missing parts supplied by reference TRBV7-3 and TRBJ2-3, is GAGVSQTPSNKVTEKGKYVELRCDPISGHTALYWYRQSLGQGPEFLIYFQGTGAADDSGLPNDRFFAVRPEGSVSTLKIQRTERGDSAVYLCASSPQGADTQYFGPGTRLTVL.

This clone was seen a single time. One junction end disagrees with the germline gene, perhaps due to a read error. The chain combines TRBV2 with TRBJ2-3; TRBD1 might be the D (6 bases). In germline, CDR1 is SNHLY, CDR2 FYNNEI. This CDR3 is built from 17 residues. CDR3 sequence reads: CASSGYIGVLGADMQYF. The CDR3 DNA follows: TGTGCCAGCAGTGGATACATAGGGGTCTTGGGGGCAGATATGCAGTATTTT.